The clone carrying this TCR beta chain was observed many times. This specimen comes from a study of T cell repertoires in cytomegalovirus infection. TCRdb re-called the reads with MiXCR, one entry per CDR3 protein. This table has 70,000 to 75,000 distinct CDR3 sequences, 3% to 4.5% appearing once. The CDR3 consists of 17 residues. J was trimmed by 0 bases and V by 8 bases; bases with no gene match: 7. Germline CDR1 reads MNHEY; CDR2 reads SVGAGI. Sequenced input: PBMCs. This sequence originates from a human donor in good health (CMV status not recorded). Some clones in this sample may be carry-over from other donors' samples. The V call is TRBV6-5, the J call TRBJ2-1; 13 bases line up with TRBD2. CDR3 bases: TGTGCCAGCTCCGAACTAGCGGGGGGGAGCTCCTACAATGAGCAGTTCTTC. This encodes CASSELAGGSSYNEQFF.